One sample yielded the 27 T cell receptor beta chains listed below, sequenced in a study of cytomegalovirus exposure and HLA in healthy donors. PCR employed 60 Vbeta and 13 Jbeta primers. Measured with immunoSEQ multiplex PCR; TCRdb has only the in-frame clones, and not every one. The sample contains over 80,000 clones, about four fifths of which appear only once. Sequences were obtained from PBMCs. Receptor source: a woman between 40 and 55 years old in good health and CMV-seronegative.

The rearrangement joins TRBV7-9 to TRBJ1-1; 7 nucleotides agree with TRBD1. Germline V gene lookup returns CDR1 SEHNR and CDR2 FQNEAQ (reference sequence). With V trimmed by 4 bases and J by 1 base, 6 bases remained unmatched. The CDR3 is made up of 15 amino acids. The CDR3 reads CASSSKGQPNTEAFF. The CDR3 DNA sequence: TGTGCCAGCAGCTCCAAGGGACAGCCGAACACTGAAGCTTTCTTT.

The chain joins TRBV7-2 to TRBJ1-2; D is perhaps TRBD1 (5 bases). CDR3 length: 13 amino acids. Germline-derived CDR1 and CDR2 are SGHTA and FQGNSA. V lost 3 bases and J lost 9, with 14 bases in between. The DNA of the CDR3 is TGTGCCAGCAGCTTCTTACCTAGGGGTAGCTACACCTTC. Translation: CASSFLPRGSYTF.

The chain recombines TRBV7-9 with TRBJ1-1, with D unresolved. V lost 5 bases, J lost 5 bases, and 9 bases lay in between. Germline CDR1 SEHNR, CDR2 FQNEAQ (reference sequence). The CDR3 is 12 amino acids. The CDR3, as DNA: TGTGCCAGCAGCATCATCCATACTGAAGCTTTCTTT. Amino acid sequence: CASSIIHTEAFF.

The gene calls are TRBV4-2 and TRBJ2-5; 7 bases are shared with TRBD1. The end of the DNA aligns better with TRBJ2-7, so the J call may be wrong. Germline CDR1 and CDR2: LGHNA and YNFKEQ. This CDR3 comprises 13 residues. The CDR3 bases are TGTGCCAGCAGCCAAGGGGACAGCTACGAGCAGTACTTC. This encodes CASSQGDSYEQYF.

The chain joins TRBV2 to TRBJ1-1; TRBD1 might be the D (5 bases). This CDR3 contains 14 residues. Germline CDR1 SNHLY, CDR2 FYNNEI. The V end was cut by 9 bases, the J end by 5 bases, with 19 bases between. CDR3 in amino acids: CASTRQSGGTEAFF. The CDR3 DNA reads TGTGCCAGTACCCGACAGAGTGGGGGGACTGAAGCTTTCTTT.

The CDR3 nucleotides are TGTGCCAGCATGCAACCCGGGTCTTCCAATCAGCCCCAGCATTTT. Its protein product is CASMQPGSSNQPQHF. This sequence joins TRBV6-6 and TRBJ1-5; no reliable D call. The CDR3 consists of 15 residues. V was trimmed by 7 bases and J by 3 bases, leaving 16 bases between them. Germline V gene data show CDR1 as MNHNY and CDR2 as SVGAGI (reference sequence).

The sample holds one count of this clone. This chain connects TRBV19 to TRBJ2-6; the match to TRBD1 covers 8 bases. The germline V gene has CDR1 LNHDA and CDR2 SQIVND (reference sequence). V shed 5 bases and J 2 bases; nucleotides not matched to a gene: 8. The CDR3 covers 17 residues. CDR3 sequence: CASSSLAGGTGANVLTF. The CDR3 nucleotides read TGTGCCAGTAGTTCCCTGGCAGGGGGCACTGGGGCCAACGTCCTGACTTTC.

This chain connects TRBV12-5 to TRBJ2-5, with 9 bases that match TRBD2. CDR1 and CDR2 (germline): LGHNT, FRNRAP. The trim removed 2 bases at V and 7 bases at J, leaving 2 bases unmatched. The CDR3 loop spans 13 amino acids. The CDR3 DNA follows: TGTGCTAGTGGTTTGCTTAGCGGGGGGACCCAGTACTTC. It is translated as CASGLLSGGTQYF.

This chain connects TRBV11-2 to TRBJ1-2, with D tentatively TRBD1 (5 bases). The germline gives CDR1 SGHAT, CDR2 FQNNGV. Trimming took 6 bases from V and 4 from J, leaving 12 bases between them. The length of the CDR3 is 13 residues. CDR3 coding DNA: TGTGCCAGCAGAAGTGACAGTCTCTATGGCTACACCTTC. It yields the protein CASRSDSLYGYTF.

V gene TRBV5-8 combines with J gene TRBJ1-2, with D possibly being TRBD1 (6 bases). Looked up from germline, CDR1 is SGHTS and CDR2 is YDEGEE. The CDR3 is 14 amino acids. With 3 bases removed from V and 6 bases from J, the gap between germline ends came to 15 bases. CDR3 protein: CASSYDRRRDGYTF. The CDR3 DNA reads as TGTGCCAGCAGCTATGACAGGCGGCGGGATGGCTACACCTTC. Together with reference TRBV5-8 and TRBJ1-2, the CDR3 gives the full variable domain: EAGVTQSPTHLIKTRGQQATLRCSPISGHTSVYWYQQALGLGLQFLLWYDEGEERNRGNFPPRFSGRQFPNYSSELNVNALELEDSALYLCASSYDRRRDGYTFGSGTRLTVV.

The rearrangement links TRBV5-4 to TRBJ2-3; 9 bases are a match to TRBD1. Germline lookup yields CDR1 SGHNT and CDR2 YYREEE (reference sequence). J gave up 0 bases and V 3 bases, and 8 bases lay outside the gene matches. The CDR3 extends over 17 amino acids. DNA of the CDR3: TGTGCCAGCAGCTGGCCCCGGGACAGGGCCAGCACAGATACGCAGTATTTT. Protein: CASSWPRDRASTDTQYF.

The gene calls are TRBV4-2 and TRBJ2-4; 14 nucleotides match TRBD2. Trimming at V came to 4 bases and at J to 7 bases, leaving 3 bases not matched to a gene. Germline loops: CDR1 LGHNA, CDR2 YNFKEQ. The CDR3 length is 15 residues. For the CDR3, the DNA is TGTGCCAGCAGCCCGGGACTAGCGGGAGTGAACATTCAGTACTTC. Its translation: CASSPGLAGVNIQYF.

V usage is TRBV7-9 and J usage is TRBJ1-3; D perhaps matches TRBD1 (6 bases). Trimming stripped 4 bases from V and 4 bases from J, with 11 bases between. Germline V gene sequence: CDR1 SEHNR, CDR2 FQNEAQ (reference sequence). There are 14 residues in the CDR3. The CDR3 coding sequence is TGTGCCAGCAGCTCAACAGGGCTGGGAAACACCATATATTTT. It specifies CASSSTGLGNTIYF.

The chain combines TRBV5-1 with TRBJ2-4; 11 nucleotides agree with TRBD2. Trimming at V came to 0 bases and at J to 7 bases, leaving 9 bases not matched to a gene. The V gene's germline CDR1 is SGHRS and CDR2 YFSETQ. The CDR3 loop spans 17 amino acids. The CDR3 region is CASSLASLAGGGNIQYF. The CDR3 nucleotides read TGCGCCAGCAGCTTGGCGTCTCTAGCGGGGGGAGGGAACATTCAGTACTTC.

The V call is TRBV11-2, the J call TRBJ2-7, with 8 bases fitting TRBD2. Germline loops: CDR1 SGHAT, CDR2 FQNNGV. The trim removed 6 bases at V and 1 base at J, leaving 8 bases unmatched. This CDR3 comprises 15 residues. The DNA for the CDR3 is TGTGCCAGCAGTCCCCACAGCGGGGGTTCCTACGAGCAGTACTTC. As protein: CASSPHSGGSYEQYF.

The chain carries TRBV6-5 and TRBJ1-1, with a weak D call TRBD1 (5 bases). The V and J ends lost 10 bases and 7 bases respectively, with 19 bases between them. The germline gives CDR1 MNHEY, CDR2 SVGAGI. CDR3 length: 13 amino acids. CDR3 in amino acids: CATPDQGGREAFF. CDR3 in DNA: TGTGCCACCCCAGACCAGGGAGGGCGTGAAGCTTTCTTT.

The chain recombines TRBV7-2 with TRBJ2-5; 8 positions match TRBD2. Losses at the gene ends were 1 base for V and 10 bases for J; bases not matched to a gene: 14. The germline V gene has CDR1 SGHTA and CDR2 FQGNSA. This CDR3 is built from 16 residues. The CDR3 nucleotides read TGTGCCAGCAGCTTAGGGTTAGGTGCGGCCCGGGGGGGCCAGTACTTC. It specifies CASSLGLGAARGGQYF.

This clone turned up a few times. CDR3 sequence reads: CAIRAGTGNSGANVLTF. DNA of the CDR3: TGTGCCATCAGGGCCGGGACAGGGAATTCTGGGGCCAACGTCCTGACTTTC. This chain links TRBV10-3 with TRBJ2-6; TRBD1 aligns across 9 bases. The length of the CDR3 is 17 residues. J was trimmed by 1 base and V by 6 bases; bases with no gene match: 7. Germline V gene data show CDR1 as ENHRY and CDR2 as SYGVKD.

The chain uses TRBV7-2 and TRBJ2-7; 8 bases are shared with TRBD2. The germline CDR1 and CDR2 sequences are SGHTA and FQGNSA. This CDR3 spans 14 amino acids. V shed 5 bases, J shed 6 bases, and the junction held 9 bases outside the gene matches. CDR3 in amino acids: CASSLSGSGREQYF. Written as DNA, the CDR3 is TGTGCCAGCAGCCTCAGCGGGAGTGGGCGCGAGCAGTACTTC.

The chain uses TRBV7-2 and TRBJ1-1, with D uncertain. V was pared by 0 bases and J by 11 bases, with 7 bases between. Germline assignment: CDR1 SGHTA and CDR2 FQGNSA. The length of the CDR3 is 11 residues. CDR3 in amino acids: CASSLATRAFF. CDR3 nucleotides: TGTGCCAGCAGCTTAGCAACGAGGGCTTTCTTT.

This clone has a handful of counts. The chain employs TRBV5-4 and TRBJ2-7, with TRBD2 matching 9 bases. Germline CDR1 reads SGHNT; CDR2 reads YYREEE (reference sequence). Trimming cost V 3 bases and J 4 bases; bases outside gene matches: 8. The CDR3 runs to 15 residues. CDR3 sequence (DNA): TGTGCCAGCAGCTCCCGGGGTAGCGGGAGTTACGAGCAGTACTTC. This gives the protein CASSSRGSGSYEQYF.

As regards this clone: Other DNA sequences in the same sample also yield this CDR3. This chain links TRBV7-6 with TRBJ2-7; 7 bases map to TRBD1. Germline V CDR1 and CDR2: SGHVS, FNYEAQ. The ends lost 5 bases at V and 2 bases at J; junction bases unmatched: 3. This CDR3 has 13 residues. This CDR3 is CASSPDRPYEQYF. DNA of the CDR3: TGTGCCAGCAGCCCGGACAGGCCCTACGAGCAGTACTTC. Drawing the rest from reference TRBV7-6 and TRBJ2-7, the complete variable domain is GAGVSQSPRYKVTKRGQDVALRCDPISGHVSLYWYRQALGQGPEFLTYFNYEAQQDKSGLPNDRFSAERPEGSISTLTIQRTEQRDSAMYRCASSPDRPYEQYFGPGTRLTVT.

The chain combines TRBV4-3 with TRBJ1-2; 7 bases map to TRBD1. CDR3 length: 14 residues. The J segment lost 5 bases and the V segment lost 1 base, leaving 4 bases of the junction unmatched. Germline CDR1 is LGHNA and CDR2 is YSLEER. The CDR3 bases are TGCGCCAGCAGCCAAGGAGGGGGCCAATATGGCTACACCTTC. This gives the protein CASSQGGGQYGYTF.

This clone appeared a few times. Germline and junction disagree at one end, which may indicate a read error. The CDR3 DNA reads TGTGCTAGCAGCCCACTGGCCAGCGGGGCTGGGGAGCTGTTTTTT. It encodes CASSPLASGAGELFF. J is TRBJ2-2 and V is TRBV7-7; 7 nucleotides line up with TRBD2. Germline CDR1 SSHAT, CDR2 FNYEAQ (reference sequence). The CDR3 sequence is 15 residues long.

This clone was found once. The rearrangement joins TRBV27 to TRBJ2-7, with 12 bases matching TRBD2. Trimming took 6 bases from V and 4 from J; bases not matched to a gene: 4. The germline V gene encodes CDR1 MNHEY and CDR2 SMNVEV (reference sequence). This CDR3 is 14 amino acids long. The DNA for the CDR3 is TGTGCCAGCAGCATGACTAGCGGGAGTTACGAGCAGTACTTC. Translated, it gives CASSMTSGSYEQYF.

J is TRBJ2-7 and V is TRBV28; TRBD1 matches at 10 bases. Germline assignment: CDR1 MDHEN and CDR2 SYDVKM. This CDR3 spans 15 amino acids. V lost 3 bases to trimming and J lost 4 bases; unmatched junction nucleotides: 6. For the CDR3, the DNA is TGTGCCAGCAGTTTGGGGACAGGGGCCCAATACGAGCAGTACTTC. This sequence encodes CASSLGTGAQYEQYF.

The genes are TRBV25-1 and TRBJ1-4; 8 bases map to TRBD1. The ends lost 0 bases at V and 8 bases at J; junction bases unmatched: 8. Per germline, CDR1 MGHDK and CDR2 SYGVNS. This CDR3 is 16 amino acids long. CDR3 amino acids: CASSEYRGQGSEKLFF. The CDR3 nucleotides are TGTGCCAGCAGTGAATACCGAGGACAGGGTTCGGAAAAACTGTTTTTT.